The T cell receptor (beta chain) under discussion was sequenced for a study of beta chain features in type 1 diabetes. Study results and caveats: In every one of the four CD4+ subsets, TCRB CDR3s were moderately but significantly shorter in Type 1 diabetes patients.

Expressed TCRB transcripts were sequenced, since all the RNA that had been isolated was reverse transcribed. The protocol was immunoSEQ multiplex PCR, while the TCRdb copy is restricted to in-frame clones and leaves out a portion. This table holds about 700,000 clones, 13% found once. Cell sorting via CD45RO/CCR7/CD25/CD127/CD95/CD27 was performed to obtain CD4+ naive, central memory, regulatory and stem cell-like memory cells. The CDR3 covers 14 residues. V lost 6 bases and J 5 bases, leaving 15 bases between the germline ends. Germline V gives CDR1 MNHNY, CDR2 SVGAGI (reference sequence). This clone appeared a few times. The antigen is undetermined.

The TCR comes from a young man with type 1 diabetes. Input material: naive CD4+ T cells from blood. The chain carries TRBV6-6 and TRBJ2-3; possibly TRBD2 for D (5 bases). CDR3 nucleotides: TGTGCCAGCAGACTTACCGGAGAGGGAGATACGCAGTATTTT. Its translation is CASRLTGEGDTQYF.